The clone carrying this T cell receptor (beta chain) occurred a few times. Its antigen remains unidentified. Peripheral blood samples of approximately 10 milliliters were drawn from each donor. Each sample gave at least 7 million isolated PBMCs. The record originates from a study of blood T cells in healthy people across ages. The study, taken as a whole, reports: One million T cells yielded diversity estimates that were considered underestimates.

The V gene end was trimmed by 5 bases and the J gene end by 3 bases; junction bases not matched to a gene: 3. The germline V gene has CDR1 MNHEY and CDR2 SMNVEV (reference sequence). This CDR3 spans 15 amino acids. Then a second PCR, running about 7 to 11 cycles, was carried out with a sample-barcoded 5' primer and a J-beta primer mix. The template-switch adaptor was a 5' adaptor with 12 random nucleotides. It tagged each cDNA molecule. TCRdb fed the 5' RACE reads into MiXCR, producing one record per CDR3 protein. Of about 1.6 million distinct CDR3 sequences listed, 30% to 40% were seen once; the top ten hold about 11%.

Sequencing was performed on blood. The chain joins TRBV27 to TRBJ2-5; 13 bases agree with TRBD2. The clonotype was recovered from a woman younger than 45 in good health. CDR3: CASSTGTSGKETQYF. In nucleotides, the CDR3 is TGTGCCAGCAGTACCGGGACTAGCGGGAAAGAGACCCAGTACTTC.